This T cell receptor (beta chain) was sequenced in a study of OX40 agonist ivuxolimab in advanced cancers. There are 16 residues in the CDR3. Per germline, CDR1 LGHNT and CDR2 FRNRAP. The V end lost 1 base, the J end lost 1 base, and 13 bases lay between the germline ends. Profiling relied on immunoSEQ multiplex PCR, and the TCRdb table lists in-frame clones only, not all of them. There are tens of thousands of clones in the sample; 90% to 95% occur only once, and about 15% lies in the top ten. The sample consisted of CD4+ or CD8+ T cells sorted from blood, taken in a trial of the OX40 agonist ivuxolimab. J is TRBJ2-5 and V is TRBV12-5; D possibly uses TRBD1 or TRBD2 (6 bases each). The origin of this receptor is an adult with an advanced solid tumor such as melanoma, head and neck, liver or kidney cancer. CDR3 nucleotides: TGTGCTAGTGGTTTGGACACACAGGGAGGCCAAGAGACCCAGTACTTC. This sequence encodes CASGLDTQGGQETQYF.